The source of this T cell receptor beta chain is a study of blood T cell repertoires in COVID-19. Study-level background: In each case, the material was cDNA or gDNA derived from T cells, B-cell-depleted T cells, or PBMCs.

Assay: immunoSEQ multiplex PCR; the TCRdb copy retains only in-frame clones and omits some. The repertoire holds approximately 150,000 clones, with 83% as singletons. The receptor was derived from a woman of 80 years or more with acute or convalescent COVID-19. The material sequenced was peripheral blood.

CDR3 sequence reads: CASSLDRGDTIYF. In DNA, the CDR3 is TGTGCCAGCAGTTTGGACAGGGGGGACACCATATATTTT. The chain links TRBV12-3 or TRBV12-4 to TRBJ1-3; 10 bases are a match to TRBD1. Trimming cost V 3 bases and J 8 bases; bases outside gene matches: 1. CDR3 length equals 13 residues.